The next 29 T cell receptor beta chains were all read from a single sample in a study of shared clonotypes between healthy human individuals. TCRdb's copy holds only in-frame clones and misses some; the assay was immunoSEQ multiplex PCR. Counted here are about 1.5 million clones, around 98% occurring once; the ten biggest clones make up approximately 0.45%. Material: naive CD4+ T cells sorted from blood. Subset defined: CD45RA+ positively selected. Every receptor here comes from a man younger than 40 in good health.

The gene calls are TRBV25-1 and TRBJ2-3, with 10 bases that match TRBD2. The V segment lost 2 bases and the J segment 10 bases; nucleotides outside the gene matches: 9. CDR1 and CDR2 from the germline V gene are MGHDK and SYGVNS. This CDR3 spans 15 amino acids. CDR3 amino acids: CASSEGSGRVFAQYF. CDR3 DNA: TGTGCCAGCAGTGAAGGGAGCGGGAGGGTTTTCGCGCAGTATTTT.

This sequence joins TRBV18 and TRBJ1-4, with D possibly TRBD1 on 6 matching bases. Germline values: CDR1 KGHSH, CDR2 LQKENI. The V gene lost 3 bases and the J gene lost 3 bases, with 14 bases spanning the gap. CDR3 size: 16 residues. The CDR3 nucleotides read TGTGCCAGCTCACCTTACTTCTCAGGGGCTAATGAAAAACTGTTTTTT. As protein: CASSPYFSGANEKLFF.

The genes are TRBV7-6 and TRBJ2-1; 10 bases are shared with TRBD2. Losses at the gene ends were 2 bases for V and 9 bases for J; bases not matched to a gene: 10. This CDR3 is 16 amino acids long. Germline V gene sequence: CDR1 SGHVS, CDR2 FNYEAQ. The CDR3: CASSLTSGRAVGEQFF. The CDR3 DNA reads TGTGCCAGCAGCTTAACAAGCGGGAGGGCCGTTGGTGAGCAGTTCTTC.

V gene TRBV11-3 combines with J gene TRBJ2-2; 9 positions agree with TRBD2. The germline V gene encodes CDR1 SGHNT and CDR2 YENEEA. This CDR3 is 16 amino acids long. V lost 5 bases and J lost 4; bases outside the gene matches: 8. CDR3 in amino acids: CASSPEGLAGTGELFF. CDR3 bases: TGTGCCAGCAGCCCGGAGGGACTAGCTGGCACCGGGGAGCTGTTTTTT. Full variable domain (rest looked up from reference TRBV11-3 and TRBJ2-2): EAGVVQSPRYKIIEKKQPVAFWCNPISGHNTLYWYLQNLGQGPELLIRYENEEAVDDSQLPKDRFSAERLKGVDSTLKIQPAELGDSAVYLCASSPEGLAGTGELFFGEGSRLTVL.

A word on this clone: This specimen includes other DNA sequences encoding the same CDR3. V usage is TRBV5-1 and J usage is TRBJ2-7, with 7 bases that match TRBD2. Germline CDR1 SGHRS, CDR2 YFSETQ. CDR3 length equals 15 residues. Unmatched junction bases numbered 7, after V lost 4 bases and J lost 0 bases. The CDR3 loop is CASSTGLVSSYEQYF. CDR3 coding DNA: TGCGCCAGCAGCACCGGACTAGTAAGCTCCTACGAGCAGTACTTC. Full variable domain (rest looked up from reference TRBV5-1 and TRBJ2-7): KAGVTQTPRYLIKTRGQQVTLSCSPISGHRSVSWYQQTPGQGLQFLFEYFSETQRNKGNFPGRFSGRQFSNSRSEMNVSTLELGDSALYLCASSTGLVSSYEQYFGPGTRLTVT.

This chain uses TRBV5-1 with TRBJ2-3; 14 positions match TRBD2. V trimming: 4 bases; J trimming: 9 bases; junction bases outside the gene matches: 7. CDR1 and CDR2 from the germline V gene are SGHRS and YFSETQ. CDR3 length: 15 residues. Here the CDR3 DNA reads TGCGCCAGCAGCCCGGGACTAGCGGGAGAAACGACGCAGTATTTT. It codes for CASSPGLAGETTQYF.

The chain uses TRBV7-8 and TRBJ2-2; 7 bases fit TRBD2. J was trimmed by 4 bases and V by 11 bases; bases with no gene match: 13. Germline V gives CDR1 SGHVS, CDR2 FQNEAQ. There are 15 residues in the CDR3. For the CDR3, the DNA is TGTGCCGCCGCGTGGCGGGAGAGGGGCACCGGGGAGCTGTTTTTT. Protein product: CAAAWRERGTGELFF.

The chain recombines TRBV18 with TRBJ2-1; perhaps TRBD2 as D (5 bases). V lost 3 bases, J lost 7 bases, and 10 bases lay in between. The CDR3 sequence is 13 residues long. Germline CDR1 KGHSH, CDR2 LQKENI. CDR3 DNA: TGTGCCAGCTCACCCCTAGCTAGTAATGAGCAGTTCTTC. It yields the protein CASSPLASNEQFF.

A remark on this clone: Other nucleotide sequences in the sample specify the same CDR3. The rearrangement joins TRBV7-9 to TRBJ2-3, with a tentative D call TRBD2 (6 bases). Germline-derived CDR1 and CDR2 are SEHNR and FQNEAQ (reference sequence). Trimming took 3 bases from V and 0 from J, leaving 7 bases between them. The CDR3 covers 14 residues. The DNA of the CDR3 is TGTGCCAGCAGCTTGAGCGGGAGCACAGATACGCAGTATTTT. Its protein is CASSLSGSTDTQYF.

This chain connects TRBV29-1 to TRBJ1-1; D may be TRBD1 (5 bases). Looked up from germline, CDR1 is SQVTM and CDR2 is ANQGSEA. CDR3 length: 12 residues. Between the trimmed V and J ends, which lost 7 bases and 5 bases, there was a span of 14 bases. CDR3 nucleotide sequence: TGCAGCGCCGGGGGGGGAAGAACTGAAGCTTTCTTT. Its protein product is CSAGGGRTEAFF.

Concerning this clone: The same CDR3 is also encoded by other DNA sequences in this sample. The J gene is TRBJ2-5, the V gene TRBV5-1, with no clear D. CDR1 SGHRS and CDR2 YFSETQ come from the germline V gene. The CDR3 runs 12 residues. The ends were cut back, 0 bases at V and 5 bases at J, with 5 bases in the middle. CDR3 coding DNA: TGCGCCAGCAGCTTGGGTCTGGAGACCCAGTACTTC. It translates to CASSLGLETQYF. The whole variable domain, remainder taken from reference TRBV5-1 and TRBJ2-5, is KAGVTQTPRYLIKTRGQQVTLSCSPISGHRSVSWYQQTPGQGLQFLFEYFSETQRNKGNFPGRFSGRQFSNSRSEMNVSTLELGDSALYLCASSLGLETQYFGPGTRLLVL.

The chain links TRBV28 to TRBJ1-5; 8 nucleotides line up with TRBD1. This CDR3 has 15 residues. The germline V gene encodes CDR1 MDHEN and CDR2 SYDVKM. V lost 3 bases to trimming and J lost 2 bases; unmatched junction nucleotides: 3. CDR3 sequence: CASSFLDRGNQPQHF. As DNA, the CDR3 is TGTGCCAGCAGTTTCCTGGACAGGGGCAATCAGCCCCAGCATTTT.

Of note for this clone: Different DNA sequences within this sample yield the same CDR3. This chain connects TRBV14 to TRBJ2-7; D not resolved. The CDR3 has 13 amino acids. Germline V gene lookup returns CDR1 SGHDN and CDR2 FVKESK. The V end was cut by 4 bases, the J end by 2 bases, with 9 bases between. DNA of the CDR3: TGTGCCAGCAGCCCCCGCCTAGCCTACGAGCAGTACTTC. Translated, it gives CASSPRLAYEQYF.

The V gene is TRBV28, the J gene TRBJ1-4; D perhaps matches TRBD1 (5 bases). The germline V gene has CDR1 MDHEN and CDR2 SYDVKM. Trimming left V 6 bases short and J 8 bases short, with 16 bases between. CDR3 length: 14 residues. For the CDR3, the DNA is TGTGCCAGCAGCTCCGGGACGGAGAGGGAAAAACTGTTTTTT. Translated, it gives CASSSGTEREKLFF.

This chain links TRBV5-4 with TRBJ2-6; TRBD1 agrees at 9 bases. This CDR3 comprises 17 residues. The ends lost 4 bases at V and 2 bases at J; junction bases unmatched: 7. Per the germline V gene, CDR1 is SGHNT and CDR2 is YYREEE (reference sequence). The CDR3 sequence: CASSEGQGQAGANVLTF. CDR3 bases: TGTGCCAGCAGCGAGGGACAGGGCCAGGCTGGGGCCAACGTCCTGACTTTC.

The chain employs TRBV2 and TRBJ2-3, with 8 bases lining up with TRBD2. The CDR3 contains 13 residues. V shed 10 bases, J shed 3 bases, and the junction held 6 bases outside the gene matches. CDR1 and CDR2 (germline): SNHLY, FYNNEI. The CDR3 DNA is TGTGCCACCACTAGCGGATGGACAGATACGCAGTATTTT. As protein: CATTSGWTDTQYF.

The chain recombines TRBV19 with TRBJ2-4, with a weak D call TRBD2 (6 bases). With 6 bases removed from V and 0 bases from J, the gap between germline ends came to 15 bases. This CDR3 spans 16 amino acids. Germline V gene data show CDR1 as LNHDA and CDR2 as SQIVND (reference sequence). CDR3 sequence: CASRPPGLAAKNIQYF. CDR3 DNA: TGTGCCAGTAGACCACCGGGACTGGCAGCCAAAAACATTCAGTACTTC.

The chain is built from TRBV4-1 and TRBJ1-2, with 9 bases that match TRBD1. The CDR3 is 16 amino acids. Germline-derived CDR1 and CDR2 are MGHRA and YSYEKL. The V gene end was trimmed by 4 bases and the J gene end by 4 bases; junction bases not matched to a gene: 10. The CDR3 spells CASSPAGTGNIYGYTF. The CDR3 DNA follows: TGCGCCAGCAGCCCTGCCGGGACAGGGAACATCTATGGCTACACCTTC.

V is TRBV7-3 and J is TRBJ2-3; 9 bases line up with TRBD2. Germline V gives CDR1 SGHTA, CDR2 FQGTGA. V lost 5 bases and J lost 5; bases outside the gene matches: 8. This CDR3 has 15 residues. The CDR3 is CASSRGVAGVDTQYF. The CDR3 nucleotides are TGTGCCAGCAGCCGGGGGGTAGCGGGAGTAGATACGCAGTATTTT.

V usage is TRBV11-1 and J usage is TRBJ1-1; 9 nucleotides agree with TRBD1. Unmatched junction bases numbered 11, after V lost 4 bases and J lost 11 bases. The germline CDR1 and CDR2 sequences are SGHAT and FQDESV (reference sequence). The CDR3 length is 14 residues. In nucleotides, the CDR3 is TGTGCCAGCAGCTCCTCCGGGACAGGGAGTTTGGCTTTCTTT. Encoded protein: CASSSSGTGSLAFF.

This chain connects TRBV28 to TRBJ2-5; 11 bases align to TRBD1. Trimming cost V 5 bases and J 7 bases; bases outside gene matches: 6. CDR3 length equals 14 residues. The germline CDR1 and CDR2 sequences are MDHEN and SYDVKM. CDR3 region: CASSKGQGARTQYF. The CDR3 region has the DNA TGTGCCAGCAGTAAAGGACAGGGGGCTAGGACCCAGTACTTC.

The V call is TRBV9, the J call TRBJ2-6, with 7 positions matching TRBD1. Trimming at V came to 4 bases and at J to 4 bases, leaving 5 bases not matched to a gene. The CDR3 loop spans 15 amino acids. Germline lookup yields CDR1 SGDLS and CDR2 YYNGEE. In nucleotides, the CDR3 is TGTGCCAGCAGCATGACAGGGAACGGGGCCAACGTCCTGACTTTC. Its translation: CASSMTGNGANVLTF.

The chain is built from TRBV9 and TRBJ2-3; TRBD1 aligns across 7 bases. Unmatched junction bases numbered 12, after V lost 0 bases and J lost 2 bases. CDR1 is SGDLS, CDR2 YYNGEE, per germline. This CDR3 has 18 amino acids. DNA of the CDR3: TGTGCCAGCAGCGTAGCTACTAGGGCCAGGGGGATCACAGATACGCAGTATTTT. Amino acid sequence: CASSVATRARGITDTQYF. The full variable domain, its missing parts supplied by reference TRBV9 and TRBJ2-3, is DSGVTQTPKHLITATGQRVTLRCSPRSGDLSVYWYQQSLDQGLQFLIQYYNGEERAKGNILERFSAQQFPDLHSELNLSSLELGDSALYFCASSVATRARGITDTQYFGPGTRLTVL.

The J gene is TRBJ1-2, the V gene TRBV29-1; D gene unclear. V lost 3 bases and J lost 2, with 16 bases in between. Looked up from germline, CDR1 is SQVTM and CDR2 is ANQGSEA. The CDR3 has 15 amino acids. This CDR3 reads CSVEGREGRNYGYTF. DNA of the CDR3: TGCAGCGTTGAGGGGAGAGAGGGAAGGAACTATGGCTACACCTTC. Drawing the rest from reference TRBV29-1 and TRBJ1-2, the complete variable domain is SAVISQKPSRDICQRGTSLTIQCQVDSQVTMMFWYRQQPGQSLTLIATANQGSEATYESGFVIDKFPISRPNLTFSTLTVSNMSPEDSSIYLCSVEGREGRNYGYTFGSGTRLTVV.

In its sample, this clone was seen once. The chain couples TRBV6-5 to TRBJ1-2, with 7 bases that match TRBD1. Germline-derived CDR1 and CDR2 are MNHEY and SVGAGI. This CDR3 has 13 amino acids. J lost 4 bases, V lost 5 bases, and 4 bases had no gene match. The CDR3 DNA sequence: TGTGCCAGCAGTAGAGACAGGGCCTATGGCTACACCTTC. Translating gives CASSRDRAYGYTF.

The chain has TRBV28 and TRBJ2-7; 10 positions match TRBD2. Germline V gives CDR1 MDHEN, CDR2 SYDVKM. J gave up 7 bases and V 2 bases, and 32 bases lay outside the gene matches. The CDR3 spans 23 residues. Here the CDR3 DNA reads TGTGCCAGCAGTTTAGAGCAGGGTATACCCATACCTTCTAGCGGGAGTCTCTTCGGGGAGCAGTACTTC. Amino acids: CASSLEQGIPIPSSGSLFGEQYF.

The chain combines TRBV9 with TRBJ1-5; the D gene is possibly TRBD1 (5 bases). The V end lost 3 bases, the J end lost 1 base, and 11 bases lay between the germline ends. Looked up from germline, CDR1 is SGDLS and CDR2 is YYNGEE. The CDR3 is made up of 15 amino acids. The CDR3 loop is CASSGAGFSNQPQHF. The CDR3 nucleotides read TGTGCCAGCAGCGGCGCAGGGTTCAGCAATCAGCCCCAGCATTTT.

CDR3 protein: CASSGSSRTGYSNQPQHF. The CDR3 DNA is TGTGCCAGCAGTGGTAGCAGTAGGACAGGATATAGCAATCAGCCCCAGCATTTT. This chain connects TRBV6-1 to TRBJ1-5; TRBD1 aligns across 7 bases. Germline V lookup: CDR1 MNHNS, CDR2 SASEGT. J was trimmed by 0 bases and V by 4 bases; bases with no gene match: 12. This CDR3 has 18 amino acids.

The chain employs TRBV11-2 and TRBJ2-1, with D maybe TRBD2 (6 bases). V shed 2 bases and J shed 9 bases, with 11 bases lying between them. The germline V gene encodes CDR1 SGHAT and CDR2 FQNNGV. This CDR3 region has 13 residues. The CDR3 nucleotides are TGTGCCAGCAGCTTAACACTAGCTGGTGAGCAGTTCTTC. As protein: CASSLTLAGEQFF. The variable domain in full, with the rest retrieved from reference TRBV11-2 and TRBJ2-1, is EAGVAQSPRYKIIEKRQSVAFWCNPISGHATLYWYQQILGQGPKLLIQFQNNGVVDDSQLPKDRFSAERLKGVDSTLKIQPAKLEDSAVYLCASSLTLAGEQFFGPGTRLTVL.